This T cell receptor (beta chain) was identified during a study of technical replicates of blood from a few donors. The CDR3 spans 14 residues. After removal of 0 bases from V and 15 bases from J, the junction contained 9 bases not matched to a gene. CDR1 and CDR2 (germline): SGHTS, YDEGEE. Sequencing used immunoSEQ multiplex PCR; TCRdb keeps in-frame clones, though not all of them. This sample has roughly 71,000 clones, with approximately 93% found just once. The clonotype was recovered from a human donor in good health. The chain is built from TRBV5-8 and TRBJ2-1; 10 positions agree with TRBD2. The sequenced material came from T cells isolated from PBMCs. CDR3 protein: CASSLAASGGQLFF. CDR3 DNA sequence: TGTGCCAGCAGCTTGGCGGCTAGCGGGGGCCAACTGTTCTTC.